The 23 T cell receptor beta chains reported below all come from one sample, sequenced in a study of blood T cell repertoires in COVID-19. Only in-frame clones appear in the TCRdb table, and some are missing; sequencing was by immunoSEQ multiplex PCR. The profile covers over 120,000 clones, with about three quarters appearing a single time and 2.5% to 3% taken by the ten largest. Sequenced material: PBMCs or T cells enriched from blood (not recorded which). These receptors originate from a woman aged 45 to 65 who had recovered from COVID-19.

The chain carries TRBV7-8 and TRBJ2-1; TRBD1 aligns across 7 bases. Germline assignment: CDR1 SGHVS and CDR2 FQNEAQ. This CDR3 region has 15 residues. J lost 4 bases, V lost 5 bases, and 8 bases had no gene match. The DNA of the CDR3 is TGTGCCAGCAGCCGGACAGGTCATACTTACAATGAGCAGTTCTTC. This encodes CASSRTGHTYNEQFF.

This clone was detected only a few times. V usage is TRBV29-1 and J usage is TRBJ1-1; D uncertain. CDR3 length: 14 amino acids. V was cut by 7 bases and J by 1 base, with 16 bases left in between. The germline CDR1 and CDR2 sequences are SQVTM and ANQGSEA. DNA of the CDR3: TGCAGCGCCGGACGGGGTCTCGAGAACACTGAAGCTTTCTTT. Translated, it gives CSAGRGLENTEAFF.

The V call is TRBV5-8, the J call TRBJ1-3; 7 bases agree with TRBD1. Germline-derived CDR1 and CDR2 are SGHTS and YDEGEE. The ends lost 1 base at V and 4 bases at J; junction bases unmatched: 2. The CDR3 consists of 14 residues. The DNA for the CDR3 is TGTGCCAGCAGCTTGACAGGGGTCGGAAACACCATATATTTT. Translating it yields CASSLTGVGNTIYF.

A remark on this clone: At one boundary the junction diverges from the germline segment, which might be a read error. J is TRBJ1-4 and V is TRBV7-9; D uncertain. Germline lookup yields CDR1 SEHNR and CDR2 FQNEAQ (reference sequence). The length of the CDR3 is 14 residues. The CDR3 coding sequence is TGTGCCAGCAGCCCGGGAGTAACTAATGAAAAGCTGTTTTTT. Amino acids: CASSPGVTNEKLFF.

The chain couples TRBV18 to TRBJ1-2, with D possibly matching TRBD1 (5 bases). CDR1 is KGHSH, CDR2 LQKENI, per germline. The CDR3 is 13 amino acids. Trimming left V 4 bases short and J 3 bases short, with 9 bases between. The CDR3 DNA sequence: TGTGCCAGCTCACGCGACAGTTACTATGGCTACACCTTC. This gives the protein CASSRDSYYGYTF.

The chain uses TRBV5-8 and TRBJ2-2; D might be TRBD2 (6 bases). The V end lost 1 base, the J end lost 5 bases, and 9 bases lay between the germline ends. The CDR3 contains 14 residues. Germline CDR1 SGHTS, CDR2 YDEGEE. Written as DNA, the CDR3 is TGTGCCAGCAGCTTGAGGAGGGAGACCGGGGAGCTGTTTTTT. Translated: CASSLRRETGELFF.

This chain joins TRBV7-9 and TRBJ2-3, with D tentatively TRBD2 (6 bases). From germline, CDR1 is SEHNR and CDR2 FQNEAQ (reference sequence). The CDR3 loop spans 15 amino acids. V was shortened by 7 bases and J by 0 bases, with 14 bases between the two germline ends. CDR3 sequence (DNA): TGTGCCAGCACCATAAGCGGGTCGAGCACAGATACGCAGTATTTT. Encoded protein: CASTISGSSTDTQYF.

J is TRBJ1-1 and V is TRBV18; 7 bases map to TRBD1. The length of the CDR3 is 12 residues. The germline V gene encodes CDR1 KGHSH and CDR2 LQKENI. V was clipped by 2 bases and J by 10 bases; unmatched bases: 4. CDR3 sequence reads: CASSPSQGGAFF. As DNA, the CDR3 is TGTGCCAGCTCACCAAGCCAGGGGGGAGCTTTCTTT.

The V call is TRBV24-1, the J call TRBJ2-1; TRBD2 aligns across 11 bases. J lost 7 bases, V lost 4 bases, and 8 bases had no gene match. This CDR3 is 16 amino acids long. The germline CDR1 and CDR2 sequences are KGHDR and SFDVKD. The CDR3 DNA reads TGTGCCACCAGTGACCCCACTAGCGGGAGATTAAATGAGCAGTTCTTC. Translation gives CATSDPTSGRLNEQFF.

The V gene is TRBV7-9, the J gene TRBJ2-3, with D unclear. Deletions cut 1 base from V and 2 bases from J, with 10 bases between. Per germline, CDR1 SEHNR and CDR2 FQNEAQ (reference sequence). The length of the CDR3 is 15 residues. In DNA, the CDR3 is TGTGCCAGCAGCTTAGACCGGTGGTACACAGATACGCAGTATTTT. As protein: CASSLDRWYTDTQYF.

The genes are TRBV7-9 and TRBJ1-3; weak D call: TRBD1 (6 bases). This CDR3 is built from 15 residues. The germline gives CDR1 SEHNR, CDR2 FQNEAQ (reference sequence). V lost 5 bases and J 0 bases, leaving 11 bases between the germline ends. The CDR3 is CASSIDRRSGNTIYF. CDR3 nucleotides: TGTGCCAGCAGCATAGACAGGCGCTCTGGAAACACCATATATTTT.

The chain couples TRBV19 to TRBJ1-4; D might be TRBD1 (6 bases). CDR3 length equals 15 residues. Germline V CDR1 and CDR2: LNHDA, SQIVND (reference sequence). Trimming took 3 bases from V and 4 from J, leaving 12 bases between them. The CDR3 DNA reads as TGTGCCAGTAGTATTGAGGGGGGGATTAATGAAAAACTGTTTTTT. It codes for CASSIEGGINEKLFF.

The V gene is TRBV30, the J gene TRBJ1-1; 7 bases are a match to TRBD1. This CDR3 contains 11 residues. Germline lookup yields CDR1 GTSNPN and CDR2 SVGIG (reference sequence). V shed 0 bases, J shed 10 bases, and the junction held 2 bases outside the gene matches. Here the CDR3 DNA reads TGTGCCTGGAGTGTAAGGGACAGAGCTTTCTTT. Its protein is CAWSVRDRAFF.

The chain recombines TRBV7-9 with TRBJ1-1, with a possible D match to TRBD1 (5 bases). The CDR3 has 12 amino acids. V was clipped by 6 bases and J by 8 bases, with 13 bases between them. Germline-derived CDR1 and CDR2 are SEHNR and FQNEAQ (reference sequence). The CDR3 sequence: CASSFRDPEAFF. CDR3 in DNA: TGTGCCAGCAGTTTCAGGGATCCCGAAGCTTTCTTT.

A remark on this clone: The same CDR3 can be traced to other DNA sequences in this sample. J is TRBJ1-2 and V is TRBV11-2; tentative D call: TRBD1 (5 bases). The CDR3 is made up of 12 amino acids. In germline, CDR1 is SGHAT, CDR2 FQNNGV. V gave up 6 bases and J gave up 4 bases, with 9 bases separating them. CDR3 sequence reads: CASSSGGYGYTF. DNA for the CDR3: TGTGCCAGCAGTTCCGGGGGCTATGGCTACACCTTC. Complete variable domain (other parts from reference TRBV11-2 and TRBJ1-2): EAGVAQSPRYKIIEKRQSVAFWCNPISGHATLYWYQQILGQGPKLLIQFQNNGVVDDSQLPKDRFSAERLKGVDSTLKIQPAKLEDSAVYLCASSSGGYGYTFGSGTRLTVV.

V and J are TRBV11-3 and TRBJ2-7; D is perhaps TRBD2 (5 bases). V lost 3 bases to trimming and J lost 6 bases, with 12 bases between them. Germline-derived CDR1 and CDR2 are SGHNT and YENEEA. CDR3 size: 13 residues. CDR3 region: CASSFSSVGEQYF. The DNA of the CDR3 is TGTGCCAGCAGCTTCAGTAGCGTTGGCGAGCAGTACTTC.

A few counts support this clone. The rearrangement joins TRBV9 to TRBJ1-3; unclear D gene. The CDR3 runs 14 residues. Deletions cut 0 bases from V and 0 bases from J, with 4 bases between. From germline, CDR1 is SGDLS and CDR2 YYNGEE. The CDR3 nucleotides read TGTGCCAGCAGCGTAGCGTACTCTGGAAACACCATATATTTT. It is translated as CASSVAYSGNTIYF.

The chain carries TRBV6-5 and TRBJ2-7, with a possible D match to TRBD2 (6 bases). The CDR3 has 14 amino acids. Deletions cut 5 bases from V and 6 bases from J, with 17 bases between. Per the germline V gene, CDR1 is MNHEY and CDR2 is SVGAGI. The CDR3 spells CASSPGVGYVEQYF. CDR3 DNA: TGTGCCAGCAGTCCGGGGGTGGGGTACGTCGAGCAGTACTTC.

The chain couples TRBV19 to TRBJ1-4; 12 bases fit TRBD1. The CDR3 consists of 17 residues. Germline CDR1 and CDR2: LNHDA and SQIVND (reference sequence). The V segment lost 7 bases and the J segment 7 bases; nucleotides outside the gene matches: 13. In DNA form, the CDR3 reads TGTGCCAGTACCACTGGGACAGGGGGCCGGGGAGGTGAAAAACTGTTTTTT. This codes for CASTTGTGGRGGEKLFF. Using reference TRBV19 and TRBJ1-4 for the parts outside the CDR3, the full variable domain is DGGITQSPKYLFRKEGQNVTLSCEQNLNHDAMYWYRQDPGQGLRLIYYSQIVNDFQKGDIAEGYSVSREKKESFPLTVTSAQKNPTAFYLCASTTGTGGRGGEKLFFGSGTQLSVL.

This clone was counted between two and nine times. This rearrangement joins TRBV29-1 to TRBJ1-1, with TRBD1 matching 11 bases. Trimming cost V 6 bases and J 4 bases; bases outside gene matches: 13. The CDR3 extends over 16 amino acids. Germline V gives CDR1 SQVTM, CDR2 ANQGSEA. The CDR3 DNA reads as TGCAGCGTGCTAGAACGGGACAGGGGGTCGGGCACTGAAGCTTTCTTT. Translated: CSVLERDRGSGTEAFF.

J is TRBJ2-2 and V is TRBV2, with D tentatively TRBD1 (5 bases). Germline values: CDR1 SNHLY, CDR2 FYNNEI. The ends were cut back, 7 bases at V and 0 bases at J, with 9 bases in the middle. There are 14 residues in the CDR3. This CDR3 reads CASIPRANTGELFF. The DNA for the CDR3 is TGTGCCAGCATCCCCAGGGCGAACACCGGGGAGCTGTTTTTT. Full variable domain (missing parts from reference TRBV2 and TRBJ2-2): EPEVTQTPSHQVTQMGQEVILRCVPISNHLYFYWYRQILGQKVEFLVSFYNNEISEKSEIFDDQFSVERPDGSNFTLKIRSTKLEDSAMYFCASIPRANTGELFFGEGSRLTVL.

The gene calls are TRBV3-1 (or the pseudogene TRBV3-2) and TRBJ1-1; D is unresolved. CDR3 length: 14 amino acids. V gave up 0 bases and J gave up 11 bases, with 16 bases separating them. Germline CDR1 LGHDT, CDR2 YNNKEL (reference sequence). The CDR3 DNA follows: TGTGCCAGCAGCCAAGACTGGCGGGCCTCCGGGGCTTTCTTT. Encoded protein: CASSQDWRASGAFF.

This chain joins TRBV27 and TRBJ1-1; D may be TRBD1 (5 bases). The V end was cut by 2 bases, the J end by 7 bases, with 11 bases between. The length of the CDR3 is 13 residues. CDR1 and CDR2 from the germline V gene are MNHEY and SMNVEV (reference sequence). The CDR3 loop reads CASSLSDRGEAFF. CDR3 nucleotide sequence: TGTGCCAGCAGTTTAAGTGACAGAGGTGAAGCTTTCTTT.